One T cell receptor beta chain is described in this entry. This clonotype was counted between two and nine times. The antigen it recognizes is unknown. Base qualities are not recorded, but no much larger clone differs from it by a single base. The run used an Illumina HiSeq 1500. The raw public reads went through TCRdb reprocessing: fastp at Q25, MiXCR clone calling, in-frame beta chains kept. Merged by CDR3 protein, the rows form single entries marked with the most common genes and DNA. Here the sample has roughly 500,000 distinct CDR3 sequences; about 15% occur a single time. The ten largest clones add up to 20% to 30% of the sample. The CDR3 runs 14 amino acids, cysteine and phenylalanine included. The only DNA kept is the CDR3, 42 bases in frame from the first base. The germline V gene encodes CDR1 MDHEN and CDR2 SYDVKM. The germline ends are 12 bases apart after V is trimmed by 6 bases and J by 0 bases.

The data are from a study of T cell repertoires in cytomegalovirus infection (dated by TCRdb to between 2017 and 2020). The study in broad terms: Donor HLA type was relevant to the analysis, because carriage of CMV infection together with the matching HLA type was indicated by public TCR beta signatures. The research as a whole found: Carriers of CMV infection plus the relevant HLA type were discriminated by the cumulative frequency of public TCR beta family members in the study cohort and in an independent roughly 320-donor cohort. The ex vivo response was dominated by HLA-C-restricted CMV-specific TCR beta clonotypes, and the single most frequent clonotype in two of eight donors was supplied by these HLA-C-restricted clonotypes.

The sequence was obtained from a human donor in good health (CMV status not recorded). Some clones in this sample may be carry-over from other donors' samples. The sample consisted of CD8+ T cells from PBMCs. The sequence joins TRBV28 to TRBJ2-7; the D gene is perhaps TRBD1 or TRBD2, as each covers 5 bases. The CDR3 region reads CASRTTGFSYEQYF. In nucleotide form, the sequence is TGTGCCAGCAGGACTACAGGTTTCTCCTACGAGCAGTACTTC.